This is a list of T cell receptor beta chains from one sample in a study of cytotoxic CD8 clonotypes in ibrutinib-treated CLL. Assay: immunoSEQ multiplex PCR; the TCRdb copy retains only in-frame clones and omits some. Here the sample spans about 140,000 clones, approximately 80% being singletons. This sample comprised PBMCs, obtained after 12 months of ibrutinib treatment. The receptors originated from a human donor with chronic lymphocytic leukemia. CDR3s include the opening cysteine and the closing phenylalanine or tryptophan. A D gene is named only where the DNA matches it firmly. Some rows have no size entry. The others give once, few or many, or a class for an expanded clone.

length: 13; size: -; J: TRBJ2-2; V: TRBV6-4; D: -; DNA: TGTGCCAGCAGTGACGCGAACACCGGGGAGCTGTTTTTT; CDR3: CASSDANTGELFF
length: 13; size: -; J: TRBJ2-2; V: TRBV11-2; D: -; DNA: TGTGCCAGCAGCTTAATTTTAGGCGGGGAGCTGTTTTTT; CDR3: CASSLILGGELFF
length: 15; size: few; J: TRBJ2-1; V: TRBV7-6; D: TRBD2; DNA: TGTGCCAGCAGCTGGACTAGCGGGAGTGACAATGAGCAGTTCTTC; CDR3: CASSWTSGSDNEQFF
length: 18; size: -; J: TRBJ2-5; V: TRBV18; D: TRBD1; DNA: TGTGCCAGCTCACCGTTTTTTGTGACAGGGGGCGAGGGCGAGACCCAGTACTTC; CDR3: CASSPFFVTGGEGETQYF
length: 14; size: -; J: TRBJ1-1; V: TRBV4-1; D: -; DNA: TGCGCCAGCAGGTTCGGACGGCTGAACACTGAAGCTTTCTTT; CDR3: CASRFGRLNTEAFF
length: 12; size: -; J: TRBJ1-5; V: TRBV10-3; D: -; DNA: TGTGCCATCAGTGAGTCGGGTCAGCCCCAGCATTTT; CDR3: CAISESGQPQHF
length: 13; size: -; J: TRBJ1-1; V: TRBV28; D: -; DNA: TGTGCCAGTCGAACAGGGAGTAGTACTGAAGCTTTCTTT; CDR3: CASRTGSSTEAFF
length: 14; size: -; J: TRBJ2-5; V: TRBV27; D: -; DNA: TGTGCCAGCAGTTTAACCCCACTAGGAGAGACCCAGTACTTC; CDR3: CASSLTPLGETQYF
length: 16; size: -; J: TRBJ2-3; V: TRBV7-9; D: -; DNA: TGTGCCAGCAGCCCACGCTCGGGCGGGGTCACAGATACGCAGTATTTT; CDR3: CASSPRSGGVTDTQYF
length: 17; size: -; J: TRBJ1-1; V: TRBV28; D: -; DNA: TGTGCCAGCAGTTTCCCGACAGGAGGAGGGATGAACACTGAAGCTTTCTTT; CDR3: CASSFPTGGGMNTEAFF
length: 16; size: -; J: TRBJ2-1; V: TRBV12-5; D: -; DNA: TGTGCTAGTGGTACCCGGGACGTCCACTCCTACAATGAGCAGTTCTTC; CDR3: CASGTRDVHSYNEQFF
length: 12; size: -; J: TRBJ1-3; V: TRBV28; D: TRBD1; DNA: TGTGCCAGCAAGGGACAGGCCAACACCATATATTTT; CDR3: CASKGQANTIYF
length: 13; size: once; J: TRBJ1-2; V: TRBV14; D: -; DNA: TGTGCCAGCAGCCCTCAGAGGAACTATGGCTACACCTTC; CDR3: CASSPQRNYGYTF
length: 12; size: -; J: TRBJ2-5; V: TRBV2; D: -; DNA: TGTGCCAGCGCGGGACTCGAAGAGACCCAGTACTTC; CDR3: CASAGLEETQYF
length: 13; size: few; J: TRBJ1-2; V: TRBV18; D: -; DNA: TGTGCCAGCTCCCCCGGGGAGAGTTATGGCTACACCTTC; CDR3: CASSPGESYGYTF
length: 12; size: -; J: TRBJ2-3; V: TRBV9; D: -; DNA: TGTGCCAGCAGCGCGAGCACAGATACGCAGTATTTT; CDR3: CASSASTDTQYF
length: 15; size: once; J: TRBJ2-7; V: TRBV28; D: -; DNA: TGTGCCAGCAGTTACTTGCAGACCCAATTCGGTGGGCAGTACTTC; CDR3: CASSYLQTQFGGQYF
length: 15; size: few; J: TRBJ2-6; V: TRBV5-1; D: -; DNA: TGCGCCAGCACCCGTTCGACCTCTGGGGCCAACGTCCTGACTTTC; CDR3: CASTRSTSGANVLTF
length: 10; size: few; J: TRBJ2-3; V: TRBV7-2; D: -; DNA: TGTGCCAGCAGCTTAGACACGCAGTATTTT; CDR3: CASSLDTQYF
length: 16; size: once; J: TRBJ1-3; V: TRBV6-5; D: -; DNA: TGTGCCAGCAGTTACTCTCGACGTAGAGGAAGGAACACCATATATTTT; CDR3: CASSYSRRRGRNTIYF
length: 15; size: -; J: TRBJ1-5; V: TRBV28; D: -; DNA: TGTGCCAGCAGTCTCGTCGGGGGTGGCAATCAGCCCCAGCATTTT; CDR3: CASSLVGGGNQPQHF
length: 14; size: -; J: TRBJ2-7; V: TRBV6-6; D: TRBD1; DNA: TGTGCCAGCAGCCCGCTGGGGACAGGGTACGAGCAGTACTTC; CDR3: CASSPLGTGYEQYF
length: 13; size: once; J: TRBJ2-2; V: TRBV5-4; D: -; DNA: TGTGCCAGCACAAGAGGACAGACCGGGGAGCTGTTTTTT; CDR3: CASTRGQTGELFF
length: 14; size: -; J: TRBJ1-4; V: TRBV11-2; D: -; DNA: TGTGCCAGCAGCCCCCGGGTCCCGAATGAAAAACTGTTTTTT; CDR3: CASSPRVPNEKLFF
length: 16; size: -; J: TRBJ2-7; V: TRBV2; D: -; DNA: TGTGCCAGCAGTGAACCCCTCTTCCAGGGTCCCAACGAGCAGTACTTC; CDR3: CASSEPLFQGPNEQYF
length: 13; size: -; J: TRBJ2-3; V: TRBV21-1; D: -; DNA: TGTGCCAGCAACGGGGAGTGCACAGATACGCAGTATTTT; CDR3: CASNGECTDTQYF
length: 17; size: -; J: TRBJ2-4; V: TRBV13; D: TRBD2; DNA: TGTGCCAGCAGCCTAGACGGGGAGGGATTAGCCAAAAACATTCAGTACTTC; CDR3: CASSLDGEGLAKNIQYF
length: 14; size: -; J: TRBJ2-1; V: TRBV4-2; D: -; DNA: TGTGCCAGCAGCCAAAGCGAGACCTACAATGAGCAGTTCTTC; CDR3: CASSQSETYNEQFF
length: 15; size: -; J: TRBJ1-5; V: TRBV7-8; D: TRBD1; DNA: TGTGCCAGCAGCTTAGTTCGCAGGGGGGAGTCGCCCCAGCATTTT; CDR3: CASSLVRRGESPQHF
length: 14; size: -; J: TRBJ2-7; V: TRBV5-1; D: TRBD1; DNA: TGCGCCAGCAGCCCAGGACAGGGAGGCTACGAGCAGTACTTC; CDR3: CASSPGQGGYEQYF
length: 15; size: once; J: TRBJ2-5; V: TRBV4-3; D: TRBD1; DNA: TGCGCCAGCAGCCGAACGGACAGGGGGCATGAGACCCAGTACTTC; CDR3: CASSRTDRGHETQYF
length: 14; size: -; J: TRBJ1-2; V: TRBV6-1; D: TRBD1; DNA: TGTGCCAGCAGTGATGTGGGACAGGGTAATGGCTACACCTTC; CDR3: CASSDVGQGNGYTF
length: 14; size: -; J: TRBJ2-3; V: TRBV5-1; D: TRBD1; DNA: TGCGCCAGCAGCTCACCCAACAGGGGAGATACGCAGTATTTT; CDR3: CASSSPNRGDTQYF
length: 14; size: -; J: TRBJ2-7; V: TRBV6-5; D: TRBD2; DNA: TGTGCCAGCAGCCGTCGGGGGGAGAAGTACGAGCAGTACTTC; CDR3: CASSRRGEKYEQYF
length: 11; size: few; J: TRBJ2-1; V: TRBV27; D: -; DNA: TGTGCCAGCAGAGAATACAATGAGCAGTTCTTC; CDR3: CASREYNEQFF
length: 12; size: -; J: TRBJ2-3; V: TRBV6-5; D: -; DNA: TGTGCCAGCAGGGCCGGAGAAGATACGCAGTATTTT; CDR3: CASRAGEDTQYF
length: 19; size: -; J: TRBJ1-2; V: TRBV4-2; D: -; DNA: TGTGCCAGCAGCCAAGGTACAGGCCCCGTTTTTACGGCCCTCTATGGCTACACCTTC; CDR3: CASSQGTGPVFTALYGYTF
length: 16; size: -; J: TRBJ2-1; V: TRBV28; D: TRBD2; DNA: TGTGCCAGCAGTTTATTCGGGACTAGCGGCCACAATGAGCAGTTCTTC; CDR3: CASSLFGTSGHNEQFF
length: 15; size: -; J: TRBJ2-1; V: TRBV7-9; D: -; DNA: TGTGCCAGCAGCTTCGGGCAGGGAAAGGACAGTGAGCAGTTCTTC; CDR3: CASSFGQGKDSEQFF